Listed below are T cell receptor beta chains from one sample, sequenced in a study of control samples from healthy donors and cancer patients. TCRdb's table, derived via immunoSEQ multiplex PCR, lists solely in-frame clones and lacks some. The sample holds roughly 370,000 clones, around 90% seen once. The sample taken for sequencing was PBMCs. The receptor source for this set is a man aged 40-49 years with head and neck cancer. Each CDR3 is given with its conserved first and last residue. A D gene is named only where the DNA matches it firmly. Not every row has a clone size; where given, it reads once, few, many or a size class.

clone size	V gene	J gene	D gene	CDR3 DNA	CDR3 protein
NA	TRBV5-1	TRBJ2-5	TRBD2	TGCGCCAGCAGCTTGGGAGTTAGCGGGGGGATAGAGACCCAGTACTTC	CASSLGVSGGIETQYF
NA	TRBV5-5	TRBJ1-5	TRBD1	TGTGCCAGCAGCTTCGGGACAGAGAATCAGCCCCAGCATTTT	CASSFGTENQPQHF
NA	TRBV19	TRBJ1-1	NA	TGTGCCAGTAGTATAGGCTCGGGATCCCGCGGAGGAGCTTTCTTT	CASSIGSGSRGGAFF
NA	TRBV10-1	TRBJ2-2	TRBD2	TGCGCCAGCAGTGAGCGGACTAGCGGGAGGGCCGGGGAGCTGTTTTTT	CASSERTSGRAGELFF
NA	TRBV6-5	TRBJ1-2	NA	TGTGCCAGCAGTTCTCAGTATGGCTACACCTTC	CASSSQYGYTF
NA	TRBV28	TRBJ1-1	NA	TGTGCCAGCAGTTTAGTCAAGGGGGCTGAAGCTTTCTTT	CASSLVKGAEAFF
NA	TRBV5-1	TRBJ2-1	NA	TGCGCCAGCAGCAACTCGATGGACTACCCGGACTCCTACAATGAGCAGTTCTTC	CASSNSMDYPDSYNEQFF
few	TRBV6-6	TRBJ1-4	TRBD1	TGTGCCAGCAGTTGGGGACAGGGATTGGAAAAACTGTTTTTT	CASSWGQGLEKLFF
once	TRBV20-1	TRBJ1-5	NA	TGCAGTGCGGGACAGCCCCAGCATTTT	CSAGQPQHF
NA	TRBV10-2	TRBJ1-1	NA	TGCGCCAGCAGTGAATTGGGGGGAGGGCCAAGCATGAACACTGAAGCTTTCTTT	CASSELGGGPSMNTEAFF
NA	TRBV14	TRBJ2-3	NA	TGTGCCAGCAGTGACCTACAGGATTTCACAGATACGCAGTATTTT	CASSDLQDFTDTQYF
once	TRBV7-3	TRBJ2-5	NA	TGTGCCAGCAGCTTAGCGTGGGGGGAGACCCAGTACTTC	CASSLAWGETQYF
NA	TRBV28	TRBJ1-1	NA	TGTGCCAGCAGCCCCTCAGGGACGGTCTTCGATTTCTTT	CASSPSGTVFDFF
NA	TRBV9	TRBJ2-2	TRBD1	TGTGCCAGCAGCGTCACAGGGGGAAGTAACACCGGGGAGCTGTTTTTT	CASSVTGGSNTGELFF
few	TRBV11-2	TRBJ1-2	NA	TGTGCCAGCAGCCCGTCTGCGGCCGGGAACTATGGCTACACCTTC	CASSPSAAGNYGYTF
NA	TRBV9	TRBJ1-2	TRBD1	TGTGCCAGCAGCGACCGACAGGGAAACTATGGCTACACCTTC	CASSDRQGNYGYTF
NA	TRBV3-1/TRBV3-2	TRBJ1-2	TRBD1	TGTGCCAGCAGCCATCGGGACAGGGGGCATGGCTATGGCTACACCTTC	CASSHRDRGHGYGYTF
NA	TRBV25-1	TRBJ1-4	TRBD1	TGTGCCAGCAGTGAGACAGGGGTAGAGGAAAAACTGTTTTTT	CASSETGVEEKLFF
NA	TRBV6-2/TRBV6-3	TRBJ1-5	NA	TGTGCCAGCAGTCAAGACCTTGGAAGCAATCAGCCCCAGCATTTT	CASSQDLGSNQPQHF
NA	TRBV7-8	TRBJ2-5	TRBD2	TGTGCCAGCAGCTTAACTCTAGCGGGAGGAAAAGAGACCCAGTACTTC	CASSLTLAGGKETQYF
NA	TRBV30	TRBJ1-2	NA	TGTGCCTGGAGTGACGGCGGAAACTATGGCTACACCTTC	CAWSDGGNYGYTF
NA	TRBV3-1/TRBV3-2	TRBJ2-3	NA	TGTGCCAGCAGCCTGGGGCCAACTAGCACAGATACGCAGTATTTT	CASSLGPTSTDTQYF
NA	TRBV12-3/TRBV12-4	TRBJ2-1	NA	TGTGCCAGCAGTTTTCAGGCTAACAATGAGCAGTTCTTC	CASSFQANNEQFF
NA	TRBV28	TRBJ2-1	TRBD2	TGTGCCAGCAGCGGCCTTGGCGGGGGAACATTCAATGAGCAGTTCTTC	CASSGLGGGTFNEQFF
NA	TRBV5-6	TRBJ1-6	NA	TGTGCCAGCAGCTTATCACTCACCTATAATTCACCCCTCCACTTT	CASSLSLTYNSPLHF
NA	TRBV24-1	TRBJ1-2	TRBD1	TGTGCCACCAGTGACCCGGGACAGGGGGACGGCTACACCTTC	CATSDPGQGDGYTF
NA	TRBV7-3	TRBJ2-2	NA	TGTGCCAGCAGCCAGAATCCGGGCGCGAACACCGGGGAGCTGTTTTTT	CASSQNPGANTGELFF
NA	TRBV28	TRBJ1-5	NA	TGTGCCAGCAGTTTAGGAGGTGCGGGTCAGCCCCAGCATTTT	CASSLGGAGQPQHF
once	TRBV5-1	TRBJ2-5	NA	TGCGCCAGCAGCTTTAACCGGGCCTCATTCGGAGAGACCCAGTACTTC	CASSFNRASFGETQYF
NA	TRBV27	TRBJ1-1	NA	TGTGCCAGCAGTTATGGGGGGTCCTCTGAAGCTTTCTTT	CASSYGGSSEAFF
NA	TRBV10-3	TRBJ2-2	TRBD2	TGTGCCATCTCGAGACTAGCGGGAACCGGGGAGCTGTTTTTT	CAISRLAGTGELFF
NA	TRBV15	TRBJ2-3	NA	TGTGCCACCAGCAGAGAAGGGCCAGATACGCAGTATTTT	CATSREGPDTQYF
NA	TRBV10-1	TRBJ2-2	NA	TGCGCCAGCAGCCCCGGGACGGCGAACACCGGGGAGCTGTTTTTT	CASSPGTANTGELFF
NA	TRBV5-4	TRBJ2-1	TRBD2	TGTGCCAGCAGCTTGGTCCTAACGGGGGGGGCCCGCAATGAGCAGTTCTTC	CASSLVLTGGARNEQFF
NA	TRBV11-2	TRBJ2-2	NA	TGTGCCAGCAGCTTAGTCGGTTTCGACACCGGGGAGCTGTTTTTT	CASSLVGFDTGELFF
NA	TRBV29-1	TRBJ1-4	TRBD1	TGCAGCGTTGATCGGGACAGGGAGACTAATGAAAAACTGTTTTTT	CSVDRDRETNEKLFF
few	TRBV29-1	TRBJ2-1	NA	TGCAGCGCTCTTCCGGGACTGAGCTACAATGAGCAGTTCTTC	CSALPGLSYNEQFF
NA	TRBV29-1	TRBJ2-5	NA	TGCAGCGTTGAAGATAAGGGGCTCCATGAGACCCAGTACTTC	CSVEDKGLHETQYF
NA	TRBV4-3	TRBJ1-6	NA	TGCGCCAGCAGCCAATCGGGGTCCTATAATTCACCCCTCCACTTT	CASSQSGSYNSPLHF
NA	TRBV6-2/TRBV6-3	TRBJ1-2	NA	TGTGCCAGCAGTTACCCCCTGGGTTTGCGGGCGCAGGGCTACACCTTC	CASSYPLGLRAQGYTF
once	TRBV27	TRBJ2-7	NA	TGTGCCAGCCGGTCCATGGAGCAGTACTTC	CASRSMEQYF
NA	TRBV6-5	TRBJ2-7	NA	TGTGCCAGCAGTTACGGGGGCACCTACTACGAGCAGTACTTC	CASSYGGTYYEQYF
NA	TRBV24-1	TRBJ2-1	NA	TGTGCCACCAGTGACTCCGTCTGGGGTGGGCAGTTCTTC	CATSDSVWGGQFF
NA	TRBV2	TRBJ1-1	NA	TGTGCCAGCAGCTCGACGGGGGGGACTGAAGCTTTCTTT	CASSSTGGTEAFF
NA	TRBV19	TRBJ2-7	NA	TGTGCCAGTAGACGGACAGAAGGCTACGAGCAGTACTTC	CASRRTEGYEQYF
few	TRBV4-1	TRBJ2-6	NA	TGCGCCAGCAGCCAAGATGCCCCGGGTTCGGGGGCCAACGTCCTGACTTTC	CASSQDAPGSGANVLTF
once	TRBV7-7	TRBJ2-1	NA	TGTGCTAGCAGTCCTGTTGGCCCCCCCCACAATGAGCAGTTCTTC	CASSPVGPPHNEQFF
NA	TRBV4-2	TRBJ1-5	NA	TGTGCCAGCAGCCAAGGCGGGTTCGGACAGCCCCAGCATTTT	CASSQGGFGQPQHF
NA	TRBV11-2	TRBJ1-5	NA	TGTGCCAGCAGCTTTTCAGGTTCTCATCAGCCCCAGCATTTT	CASSFSGSHQPQHF
once	TRBV6-6	TRBJ1-5	TRBD1	TGTGCCAGCAGTTCCGGAGGGGGCGCGGGTCAGCCCCAGCATTTT	CASSSGGGAGQPQHF
NA	TRBV6-6	TRBJ2-1	NA	TGTGCCAGCAGTTCCCCCGCCGATAGCCACCAGCAGTTCTTC	CASSSPADSHQQFF
NA	TRBV11-2	TRBJ2-3	TRBD2	TGTGCCAGCAGCGGAGGGACTAGCGGACCCACAGATACGCAGTATTTT	CASSGGTSGPTDTQYF
NA	TRBV3-1/TRBV3-2	TRBJ2-7	NA	TGTGCCAGCAGCCAAGCAATGCGGGGCATCTACGAGCAGTACTTC	CASSQAMRGIYEQYF
once	TRBV5-1	TRBJ2-1	TRBD2	TGCGCCAGCAGCCCGGATAGCGGGGGGGACTCCTACAATGAGCAGTTCTTC	CASSPDSGGDSYNEQFF